Listed below are T cell receptor beta chains from one sample, sequenced in a study of blood T cell repertoires in COVID-19. Data came from immunoSEQ multiplex PCR; TCRdb stores just in-frame clones and leaves some out. The repertoire includes more than 110,000 clones, roughly 85% of them detected once, and roughly 2.9% sits in the top ten. Sequencing input: peripheral blood. The source of these receptors is a man aged 45 to 65 with acute or convalescent COVID-19. Both conserved end residues are part of each CDR3. Fields, in order: J gene, clone size, D gene, V gene, CDR3 protein, CDR3 DNA. The D gene is left open where the match is weak. Clone size is stated in some rows and not others, as once, few, many or a class when expanded.

J: TRBJ2-7
size: medium-sized
D: TRBD1
V: TRBV28
CDR3: CASSFPQDRGRREQYF
DNA: TGTGCCAGCAGTTTCCCCCAGGACAGGGGGCGAAGAGAGCAGTACTTC

J: TRBJ1-2
size: -
D: TRBD1
V: TRBV6-5
CDR3: CASGPTGLYGYTF
DNA: TGTGCCAGCGGGCCGACAGGGCTTTATGGCTACACCTTC

J: TRBJ2-7
size: -
D: -
V: TRBV5-4
CDR3: CASSVTLSGYEQYF
DNA: TGTGCCAGCAGCGTTACTCTATCGGGCTACGAGCAGTACTTC

J: TRBJ2-1
size: -
D: -
V: TRBV5-4
CDR3: CASSLDSSYNEQFF
DNA: TGTGCCAGCAGCTTAGACTCCTCCTACAATGAGCAGTTCTTC

J: TRBJ2-7
size: -
D: -
V: TRBV2
CDR3: CASSERSGYEQYF
DNA: TGTGCCAGCAGTGAGAGGAGCGGTTACGAGCAGTACTTC

J: TRBJ1-6
size: -
D: TRBD1
V: TRBV6-5
CDR3: CASSTGQESNSPLHF
DNA: TGTGCCAGCAGTACCGGACAGGAGAGTAATTCACCCCTCCACTTT

J: TRBJ2-2
size: few
D: -
V: TRBV19
CDR3: CASSGQNVGELFF
DNA: TGTGCCAGTAGTGGACAGAATGTCGGGGAGCTGTTTTTT

J: TRBJ1-1
size: -
D: -
V: TRBV3-1/TRBV3-2
CDR3: CASSQAPQGPLNTEAFF
DNA: TGTGCCAGCAGCCAAGCCCCCCAGGGGCCTCTGAACACTGAAGCTTTCTTT

J: TRBJ1-2
size: -
D: -
V: TRBV7-9
CDR3: CASSSPRPGGREGYTF
DNA: TGTGCCAGCAGCTCCCCCCGACCGGGGGGGAGAGAGGGCTACACCTTC

J: TRBJ2-3
size: -
D: -
V: TRBV29-1
CDR3: CSVESGDNTQYF
DNA: TGCAGCGTTGAATCGGGGGATAATACGCAGTATTTT

J: TRBJ2-5
size: -
D: TRBD2
V: TRBV9
CDR3: CASSLTNGGETQYF
DNA: TGTGCCAGCAGCCTAACTAACGGGGGGGAGACCCAGTACTTC

J: TRBJ2-3
size: -
D: -
V: TRBV7-9
CDR3: CASSLDVRADTQYF
DNA: TGTGCCAGCAGCTTAGATGTCAGGGCAGATACGCAGTATTTT

J: TRBJ1-2
size: -
D: TRBD1
V: TRBV13
CDR3: CASSLGRGRNYGYTF
DNA: TGTGCCAGCAGCTTAGGCAGGGGGAGAAACTATGGCTACACCTTC

J: TRBJ2-1
size: -
D: TRBD1
V: TRBV6-5
CDR3: CASSRPGTGWFF
DNA: TGTGCCAGCAGTCGGCCCGGGACAGGGTGGTTCTTC

J: TRBJ2-7
size: -
D: -
V: TRBV3-1/TRBV3-2
CDR3: CASSQDHQVEQYF
DNA: TGTGCCAGCAGCCAAGATCATCAGGTAGAGCAGTACTTC

J: TRBJ1-4
size: few
D: TRBD1
V: TRBV6-5
CDR3: CASKETAGGGEKLFF
DNA: TGTGCCAGCAAAGAAACGGCAGGGGGAGGTGAAAAACTGTTTTTT

J: TRBJ1-5
size: once
D: TRBD1
V: TRBV18
CDR3: CASSLGTGNQPQHF
DNA: TGTGCCAGCTCACTGGGGACAGGGAATCAGCCCCAGCATTTT

J: TRBJ2-1
size: -
D: -
V: TRBV6-5
CDR3: CASSYDGGYNEQFF
DNA: TGTGCCAGCAGTTACGATGGCGGCTACAATGAGCAGTTCTTC

J: TRBJ2-7
size: once
D: -
V: TRBV5-5
CDR3: CASSPRQAPYEQYF
DNA: TGTGCCAGCAGCCCCCGACAGGCTCCCTACGAGCAGTACTTC

J: TRBJ1-1
size: -
D: -
V: TRBV6-5
CDR3: CASSHDRLTEAFF
DNA: TGTGCCAGCAGTCACGACAGGCTCACTGAAGCTTTCTTT

J: TRBJ2-5
size: -
D: TRBD2
V: TRBV12-5
CDR3: CASGLGTRLETQYF
DNA: TGTGCTAGTGGTTTGGGGACTAGACTAGAGACCCAGTACTTC

J: TRBJ1-5
size: -
D: -
V: TRBV5-8
CDR3: CASTSRSGRQPQHF
DNA: TGTGCCAGCACCTCTCGGTCCGGGAGGCAGCCCCAGCATTTT

J: TRBJ1-2
size: -
D: TRBD1
V: TRBV27
CDR3: CASSPGVYRGWYGYTF
DNA: TGTGCCAGCAGCCCCGGCGTTTACAGGGGTTGGTATGGCTACACCTTC

J: TRBJ2-7
size: -
D: TRBD1
V: TRBV3-1/TRBV3-2
CDR3: CASSPQGTGAKVF
DNA: TGTGCCAGCAGCCCCCAAGGGACAGGAGCCAAAGTCTTC

J: TRBJ1-4
size: -
D: TRBD1
V: TRBV6-5
CDR3: CASSYGIGQVNEKLFF
DNA: TGTGCCAGCAGTTACGGTATAGGACAGGTTAATGAAAAACTGTTTTTT

J: TRBJ2-3
size: -
D: -
V: TRBV7-8
CDR3: CASSNGYTDTQYF
DNA: TGTGCCAGCAGCAACGGGTACACAGATACGCAGTATTTT

J: TRBJ2-1
size: -
D: -
V: TRBV5-1
CDR3: CASSPTVDEQFF
DNA: TGCGCCAGCAGCCCGACAGTGGATGAGCAGTTCTTC

J: TRBJ2-3
size: -
D: TRBD2
V: TRBV28
CDR3: CASRPSGSVDTQYF
DNA: TGTGCCAGCAGGCCTAGCGGGAGTGTGGATACGCAGTATTTT

J: TRBJ1-2
size: -
D: -
V: TRBV6-5
CDR3: CASSYSVAGYGYTF
DNA: TGTGCCAGCAGTTACTCGGTGGCGGGTTATGGCTACACCTTC

J: TRBJ2-1
size: -
D: -
V: TRBV7-6
CDR3: CASSLVGGAGNEQFF
DNA: TGTGCCAGCAGCTTAGTGGGGGGAGCGGGCAATGAGCAGTTCTTC

J: TRBJ2-5
size: few
D: -
V: TRBV5-1
CDR3: CASKIRGETQYF
DNA: TGCGCCAGCAAGATACGAGGCGAGACCCAGTACTTC

J: TRBJ2-5
size: -
D: TRBD1
V: TRBV2
CDR3: CASTYLTGPQETQYF
DNA: TGTGCCAGCACCTATCTGACAGGGCCCCAAGAGACCCAGTACTTC

J: TRBJ2-7
size: once
D: TRBD1
V: TRBV14
CDR3: CASSRRPGQGIYEQYF
DNA: TGTGCCAGCAGCCGACGACCGGGACAGGGGATCTACGAGCAGTACTTC

J: TRBJ1-6
size: -
D: -
V: TRBV3-1/TRBV3-2
CDR3: CASSTTENSPLHF
DNA: TGTGCCAGCAGCACAACAGAGAATTCACCCCTCCACTTT

J: TRBJ2-3
size: -
D: -
V: TRBV11-3
CDR3: CASSFSRTGQYF
DNA: TGTGCCAGCAGCTTTAGCCGCACAGGGCAGTATTTT

J: TRBJ1-2
size: -
D: -
V: TRBV6-5
CDR3: CASSYSGGPGYTF
DNA: TGTGCCAGCAGTTACTCGGGAGGACCTGGCTACACCTTC

J: TRBJ1-1
size: -
D: TRBD1
V: TRBV7-8
CDR3: CASSLAGQGSTEAFF
DNA: TGTGCCAGCAGCTTAGCGGGACAGGGGTCCACTGAAGCTTTCTTT

J: TRBJ1-2
size: -
D: -
V: TRBV30
CDR3: CAWSPGLGYTF
DNA: TGTGCCTGGAGCCCAGGGTTAGGCTACACCTTC

J: TRBJ2-2
size: few
D: -
V: TRBV27
CDR3: CASSVMAVGELFF
DNA: TGTGCCAGCAGCGTGATGGCGGTCGGGGAGCTGTTTTTT

J: TRBJ2-2
size: -
D: -
V: TRBV11-2
CDR3: CASSSQGINTGELFF
DNA: TGTGCCAGCAGCTCGCAGGGGATTAACACCGGGGAGCTGTTTTTT

J: TRBJ2-1
size: -
D: TRBD2
V: TRBV6-5
CDR3: CASMGLFPNEQFF
DNA: TGTGCCAGCATGGGACTATTTCCGAATGAGCAGTTCTTC

J: TRBJ2-5
size: few
D: -
V: TRBV27
CDR3: CASSPGAVQETQYF
DNA: TGTGCCAGCAGCCCTGGGGCAGTCCAAGAGACCCAGTACTTC

J: TRBJ2-7
size: -
D: TRBD2
V: TRBV25-1
CDR3: CASSETRTSGLGYEQYF
DNA: TGTGCCAGCAGTGAAACCCGGACTAGCGGTTTAGGCTACGAGCAGTACTTC

J: TRBJ1-4
size: -
D: -
V: TRBV5-4
CDR3: CASSSPGGNEKLFF
DNA: TGTGCCAGCAGCTCCCCGGGAGGTAATGAAAAACTGTTTTTT

J: TRBJ1-1
size: -
D: TRBD1
V: TRBV30
CDR3: CAWSVRDRNTEAFF
DNA: TGTGCCTGGAGTGTAAGGGACAGGAACACTGAAGCTTTCTTT

J: TRBJ2-1
size: -
D: TRBD2
V: TRBV28
CDR3: CASSSLPTSGNNEQFF
DNA: TGTGCCAGCAGTTCCCTTCCGACTAGCGGCAACAATGAGCAGTTCTTC

J: TRBJ2-7
size: -
D: TRBD1
V: TRBV18
CDR3: CASSRTGQPYEQYF
DNA: TGTGCCAGCTCACGGACAGGTCAACCCTACGAGCAGTACTTC

J: TRBJ2-7
size: -
D: -
V: TRBV9
CDR3: CASSRTGNNNEQYF
DNA: TGTGCCAGCAGCCGAACAGGGAATAACAACGAGCAGTACTTC

J: TRBJ1-6
size: -
D: TRBD1
V: TRBV11-2
CDR3: CASADRGHSPLHF
DNA: TGTGCCAGCGCAGACAGGGGGCATTCACCCCTCCACTTT

J: TRBJ2-7
size: -
D: -
V: TRBV28
CDR3: CASSLQGYEQYF
DNA: TGTGCCAGCAGTTTACAGGGGTACGAGCAGTACTTC

J: TRBJ1-1
size: -
D: -
V: TRBV28
CDR3: CASSLLEGNTEAFF
DNA: TGTGCCAGCAGTTTACTTGAGGGGAACACTGAAGCTTTCTTT

J: TRBJ1-5
size: -
D: TRBD1
V: TRBV6-5
CDR3: CASSYSEGASPQHF
DNA: TGTGCCAGCAGTTACTCAGAGGGGGCGAGTCCCCAGCATTTT

J: TRBJ2-7
size: -
D: TRBD2
V: TRBV5-1
CDR3: CASRKPVLAGGDYEQYF
DNA: TGCGCCAGCAGGAAGCCAGTCCTAGCGGGAGGGGACTACGAGCAGTACTTC

J: TRBJ1-1
size: -
D: -
V: TRBV30
CDR3: CAWSSVDRSADRAFF
DNA: TGTGCCTGGAGCTCTGTCGACAGGTCCGCGGATCGGGCTTTCTTT

J: TRBJ2-1
size: -
D: TRBD1
V: TRBV5-1
CDR3: CASSLGTGGNEQFF
DNA: TGCGCCAGCAGCTTGGGGACAGGGGGCAATGAGCAGTTCTTC

J: TRBJ1-2
size: -
D: -
V: TRBV4-1
CDR3: CASSQELGANYGYTF
DNA: TGCGCCAGCAGCCAAGAATTGGGAGCTAACTATGGCTACACCTTC

J: TRBJ2-3
size: -
D: TRBD1
V: TRBV25-1
CDR3: CASSERQGDTQYF
DNA: TGTGCCAGCAGTGAGAGACAGGGTGATACGCAGTATTTT

J: TRBJ1-2
size: -
D: TRBD1
V: TRBV27
CDR3: CASSELGQGIDGYTF
DNA: TGTGCCAGCAGCGAATTGGGACAGGGTATCGATGGCTACACCTTC

J: TRBJ1-4
size: -
D: -
V: TRBV12-5
CDR3: CASGFWTNNEKLFF
DNA: TGTGCTAGTGGTTTCTGGACAAATAATGAAAAACTGTTTTTT

J: TRBJ1-6
size: -
D: -
V: TRBV6-5
CDR3: CASSTRANSPLHF
DNA: TGTGCCAGCAGTACCAGGGCCAATTCACCCCTCCACTTT